This is a list of T cell receptor beta chains from one sample in a study of blood T cell repertoires in COVID-19. Generated by immunoSEQ multiplex PCR, the TCRdb table keeps only in-frame clones and is missing some. The top ten clones hold approximately 2.1% of a sample with 290,000 or so clones, approximately 91% of them seen once. Specimen: peripheral blood. Receptor source: a young woman with COVID-19, enrolled during active disease. Both conserved end residues are part of each CDR3.

J | V | CDR3
TRBJ2-6 | TRBV24-1 | CATSRGVGSSGANVLTF
TRBJ2-7 | TRBV4-1 | CASSPVGLAGGRNEQYF
TRBJ1-1 | TRBV30 | CAWSGARDRSNTEAFF
TRBJ1-1 | TRBV21-1 | CASVAGGGTEAFF
TRBJ1-2 | TRBV7-3 | CASSLTGTGREDGYTF
TRBJ2-5 | TRBV28 | CASSFSRSQETQYF
TRBJ2-5 | TRBV6-6 | CASSYSGWQGQETQYF
TRBJ2-7 | TRBV27 | CASSWSQGAYEQYF
TRBJ1-4 | TRBV4-2 | CASSQTEEKLFF
TRBJ2-1 | TRBV10-2 | CASRLGVGSYNEQFF
TRBJ2-2 | TRBV5-8 | CASSLQVKDPGELFF
TRBJ1-3 | TRBV7-8 | CASSLRQWDTIYF
TRBJ1-2 | TRBV27 | CASSLRGFSHYTF
TRBJ2-7 | TRBV6-5 | CASSSNGGSYEQYF
TRBJ2-1 | TRBV10-2 | CASTQPLASSSYNEQFF
TRBJ1-3 | TRBV2 | CASSAGTVISGNTIYF
TRBJ1-1 | TRBV29-1 | CSCGREANLNTEAFF
TRBJ2-7 | TRBV5-1 | CASSLIAGTTYEQYF
TRBJ1-2 | TRBV2 | CASSERTPRGNYGYTF
TRBJ2-5 | TRBV5-4 | CASSLDLEGQYF
TRBJ1-4 | TRBV12-3/TRBV12-4 | CASSWSSNEKLFF
TRBJ1-1 | TRBV5-4 | CASSFSRGSEAFF
TRBJ1-2 | TRBV27 | CASSPPLGGGYTF
TRBJ2-2 | TRBV19 | CASNRANRREAGELFF
TRBJ2-7 | TRBV5-6 | CASSLERESYEQYF
TRBJ2-3 | TRBV5-1 | CASKQRESGTDTQYF
TRBJ2-3 | TRBV2 | CASSVLSPATDTQYF
TRBJ1-5 | TRBV6-6 | CASGAPSGNQPQHF
TRBJ2-7 | TRBV18 | CASSRPGLATHEQYF
TRBJ1-5 | TRBV19 | CASSIGGQMPQHF
TRBJ1-1 | TRBV29-1 | CSAQTGSNTEAFF
TRBJ1-1 | TRBV10-1 | CASSESDRGGTEAFF
TRBJ2-3 | TRBV7-9 | CASSLVPAGLTDTQYF
TRBJ2-7 | TRBV19 | CATRPSGRTIYEQYF
TRBJ2-2 | TRBV27 | CASSLSGGSGELFF
TRBJ2-1 | TRBV12-3/TRBV12-4 | CASGVGSYNEQFF
TRBJ2-1 | TRBV19 | CASSNIGGSGDEQFF
TRBJ1-2 | TRBV4-2 | CASSQDVRQGALGYTF
TRBJ2-3 | TRBV5-4 | CASRGLSTDTQYF
TRBJ1-1 | TRBV11-3 | CASSLAGKNTEAFF
TRBJ1-3 | TRBV6-5 | CATRTGLSGNTIYF
TRBJ1-2 | TRBV13 | CASSSTGTSRGGYTF
TRBJ1-2 | TRBV9 | CASSLGGANYGYTF
TRBJ1-2 | TRBV5-1 | CASSLEGSGGTNYGYTF
TRBJ1-1 | TRBV6-5 | CASRKEQGSTEAFF
TRBJ2-5 | TRBV3-1/TRBV3-2 | CASSQVRLAGGPETQYF
TRBJ1-5 | TRBV3-1/TRBV3-2 | CASSQGGQVIQPQHF
TRBJ2-7 | TRBV5-1 | CASSLAGTGQGAESYF
TRBJ2-1 | TRBV27 | CATGDRGPNNEQFF
TRBJ2-1 | TRBV11-2 | CASSGLVNSNEQFF
TRBJ2-1 | TRBV10-3 | CAISESRLEQFF
TRBJ2-2 | TRBV27 | CASSELVAGYGDTGELFF
TRBJ2-2 | TRBV14 | CASSVTGTGELFF
TRBJ1-3 | TRBV19 | CASSFTGIGNTIYF
TRBJ1-2 | TRBV4-2 | CASSQDSSPQEWGGYTF
TRBJ1-1 | TRBV13 | CASSSRDRGYTEAFF
TRBJ2-5 | TRBV2 | CASGGEETQYF
TRBJ2-1 | TRBV18 | CASSPTGTSGRDEQFF
TRBJ2-5 | TRBV5-4 | CASSTGQTRETQYF